The 3 T cell receptor beta chains in this list originate from one sample, sequenced in a study of T cells in Graves' hyperthyroidism and ophthalmopathy. Amplification targeted TCR beta CDR3 regions from RNA transcripts. In the first-round RT-PCR of the TCR CDR3, the HTBI primer set was used. TCRdb independently ran MiXCR on the multiplex PCR reads; one entry per CDR3 protein. The sample records about 520,000 distinct CDR3 sequences, roughly a quarter being singletons. Input material: blood. These receptors were collected from a woman in her twenties or thirties with Graves' ophthalmopathy.

The rearrangement links TRBV7-2 to TRBJ2-7; D gene unclear. Germline lookup yields CDR1 SGHTA and CDR2 FQGNSA. The CDR3 is 14 residues long. V was shortened by 1 base and J by 0 bases, with 7 bases between the two germline ends. CDR3 nucleotides: TGTGCCAGCAGCTTAGGACCGCCCTCCTACGAGCAGTACTTC. Its protein is CASSLGPPSYEQYF.

The chain combines TRBV12-3 or TRBV12-4 with TRBJ1-2; TRBD1 matches 9 bases. V was clipped by 5 bases and J by 2 bases; unmatched bases: 6. The CDR3 is made up of 15 amino acids. CDR3 DNA sequence: TGTGCCAGCAGTCCCTCCGGACAGGGGAACTATGGCTACACCTTC. Translation: CASSPSGQGNYGYTF.

This clonotype was counted ten times or more. The chain couples TRBV20-1 to TRBJ2-7, with D perhaps TRBD1 (6 bases). CDR3 length equals 16 residues. Looked up from germline, CDR1 is DFQATT and CDR2 is SNEGSKA (reference sequence). V dropped 0 bases and J dropped 0 bases, with 15 bases sitting between them. In DNA, the CDR3 is TGCAGTGCTAGAGATCCGACCAGGGGTCTCTCCTACGAGCAGTACTTC. It yields the protein CSARDPTRGLSYEQYF.